These 31 T cell receptor beta chains originate from one sample sequenced in a study of blood T cell repertoires in COVID-19. Sequencing used immunoSEQ multiplex PCR; TCRdb keeps in-frame clones, though not all of them. The table shows fewer than 200,000 clones, with 70% to 80% occurring only once. Sequenced input: peripheral blood. Receptor source: a woman between 45 and 60 years old with active or convalescent COVID-19.

The chain has TRBV7-8 and TRBJ1-3; possibly TRBD1 for D (6 bases). The germline gives CDR1 SGHVS, CDR2 FQNEAQ. Between the trimmed V and J ends, which lost 5 bases and 0 bases, there was a span of 23 bases. This CDR3 region has 19 residues. The CDR3 DNA reads as TGTGCCAGCAGCCCCAGGGGAGGGAGGACACGGAACTCTGGAAACACCATATATTTT. Its protein product is CASSPRGGRTRNSGNTIYF.

The chain joins TRBV7-9 to TRBJ1-1, with 9 positions matching TRBD1. This CDR3 contains 12 residues. The V gene's germline CDR1 is SEHNR and CDR2 FQNEAQ (reference sequence). Losses at the gene ends were 5 bases for V and 7 bases for J; bases not matched to a gene: 2. CDR3 protein: CASSLTGGEAFF. DNA for the CDR3: TGTGCCAGCAGCCTGACAGGGGGTGAAGCTTTCTTT. The full variable domain, with the rest looked up from reference TRBV7-9 and TRBJ1-1, is DTGVSQNPRHKITKRGQNVTFRCDPISEHNRLYWYRQTLGQGPEFLTYFQNEAQLEKSRLLSDRFSAERPKGSFSTLEIQRTEQGDSAMYLCASSLTGGEAFFGQGTRLTVV.

The gene calls are TRBV20-1 and TRBJ1-2; 8 positions agree with TRBD1. This CDR3 has 13 residues. Per the germline V gene, CDR1 is DFQATT and CDR2 is SNEGSKA (reference sequence). After removal of 3 bases from V and 7 bases from J, the junction contained 7 bases not matched to a gene. DNA for the CDR3: TGCAGTGCTAGTAAAGGACAGGGAGCTGGCTACACCTTC. Its translation is CSASKGQGAGYTF.

J is TRBJ1-1 and V is TRBV6-1, with D possibly being TRBD1 (6 bases). This CDR3 contains 14 residues. From germline, CDR1 is MNHNS and CDR2 SASEGT. The V end lost 0 bases, the J end lost 6 bases, and 11 bases lay between the germline ends. This CDR3 is CASSEAYRVPEAFF. CDR3 sequence (DNA): TGTGCCAGCAGTGAAGCGTACAGGGTGCCTGAAGCTTTCTTT.

The chain uses TRBV28 and TRBJ2-2, with 9 bases that match TRBD1. Germline V gives CDR1 MDHEN, CDR2 SYDVKM. The CDR3 runs 16 residues. The V and J ends lost 6 bases and 0 bases, in that order; junction bases with no gene match: 5. The CDR3 bases are TGTGCCAGCAGCCGGACAGGGGTTGCGAACACCGGGGAGCTGTTTTTT. It yields the protein CASSRTGVANTGELFF.

This sequence joins TRBV5-1 and TRBJ1-2, with a tentative D call TRBD1 (6 bases). CDR3 size: 12 residues. Germline-derived CDR1 and CDR2 are SGHRS and YFSETQ. V was clipped by 7 bases and J by 5 bases, with 12 bases between them. The CDR3: CASRGAGYGYTF. DNA of the CDR3: TGCGCCAGCCGGGGGGCAGGGTATGGCTACACCTTC.

A note on this clone: A junction end diverges from the germline sequence, so it may reflect a read error. The CDR3 loop is CASSPSRGDEQFF. CDR3 sequence (DNA): TGTGCTAGCAGCCCTTCCCGGGGGGACGAGCAGTTCTTC. The chain employs TRBV7-7 and TRBJ2-1; TRBD2 agrees at 7 bases. The germline CDR1 and CDR2 sequences are SSHAT and FNYEAQ (reference sequence). This CDR3 has 13 residues. The whole variable domain, filled in from reference TRBV7-7 and TRBJ2-1, reads GAGVSQSPRYKVTKRGQDVTLRCDPISSHATLYWYQQALGQGPEFLTYFNYEAQPDKSGLPSDRFSAERPEGSISTLTIQRTEQRDSAMYRCASSPSRGDEQFFGPGTRLTVL.

The rearrangement uses TRBV10-3 and TRBJ2-1, with TRBD1 matching 9 bases. V trimming: 2 bases; J trimming: 7 bases; junction bases outside the gene matches: 9. From germline, CDR1 is ENHRY and CDR2 SYGVKD. CDR3 length equals 16 residues. The CDR3, as DNA: TGTGCCATCAGTGAGGGCCGGGACAGGGCCGGGAATGAGCAGTTCTTC. Encoded protein: CAISEGRDRAGNEQFF.

The chain employs TRBV24-1 and TRBJ1-2; D gene ambiguous. Trimming removed 9 bases at V and 9 bases at J, with 19 bases between. Germline values: CDR1 KGHDR, CDR2 SFDVKD. The CDR3 runs 13 residues. The CDR3 is CATPEPSRGRYTF. The CDR3 DNA reads as TGTGCCACCCCTGAACCTTCCCGTGGGCGCTACACCTTC.

Only a few counts were recorded for this clone. The chain joins TRBV19 to TRBJ1-1, with TRBD1 matching over 10 bases. CDR3 length equals 15 residues. V shed 3 bases, J shed 6 bases, and the junction held 7 bases outside the gene matches. CDR1 and CDR2 (germline): LNHDA, SQIVND (reference sequence). The DNA of the CDR3 is TGTGCCAGTAGTATGGGGGGACAGGGGAGGTCTGAAGCTTTCTTT. Amino acids: CASSMGGQGRSEAFF. The variable domain in full, completed from reference TRBV19 and TRBJ1-1, reads DGGITQSPKYLFRKEGQNVTLSCEQNLNHDAMYWYRQDPGQGLRLIYYSQIVNDFQKGDIAEGYSVSREKKESFPLTVTSAQKNPTAFYLCASSMGGQGRSEAFFGQGTRLTVV.

This clone was recorded many times. The chain carries TRBV30 and TRBJ2-2; D is possibly TRBD2 (6 bases). The V gene's germline CDR1 is GTSNPN and CDR2 SVGIG (reference sequence). Trimming stripped 4 bases from V and 2 bases from J, with 14 bases between. CDR3 size: 15 residues. The DNA of the CDR3 is TGTGCCTGGACTCCGGGTAGCGGTAACACCGGGGAGCTGTTTTTT. Its protein product is CAWTPGSGNTGELFF.

This chain connects TRBV18 to TRBJ2-1, with 7 bases lining up with TRBD1. Trimming took 2 bases from V and 0 from J; bases not matched to a gene: 10. The CDR3 totals 18 residues. Germline values: CDR1 KGHSH, CDR2 LQKENI. This chain's CDR3 is CASSPSRQGSSSYNEQFF. CDR3 nucleotides: TGTGCCAGCTCACCAAGTAGACAGGGATCGAGCTCCTACAATGAGCAGTTCTTC.

Worth noting for this clone: Distinct nucleotide sequences in the sample also encode this CDR3. The rearrangement joins TRBV6-6 to TRBJ1-2; TRBD1 aligns across 9 bases. With V trimmed by 4 bases and J by 4 bases, 7 bases remained unmatched. Germline V gene sequence: CDR1 MNHNY, CDR2 SVGAGI (reference sequence). There are 15 residues in the CDR3. CDR3: CASSSTGGLGYGYTF. CDR3 bases: TGTGCCAGCAGTTCGACAGGGGGATTAGGCTATGGCTACACCTTC.

This chain connects TRBV10-3 to TRBJ1-5; 7 bases are a match to TRBD1. Germline CDR1 reads ENHRY; CDR2 reads SYGVKD. The ends lost 3 bases at V and 7 bases at J; junction bases unmatched: 12. The CDR3 has 16 amino acids. In DNA form, the CDR3 reads TGTGCCATCAGTGACCCACAAGGGGGCCAGGGGCAGCCCCAGCATTTT. This encodes CAISDPQGGQGQPQHF.

The chain couples TRBV18 to TRBJ2-5; D gene uncertain. CDR1 KGHSH and CDR2 LQKENI come from the germline V gene. The V end lost 1 base, the J end lost 5 bases, and 8 bases lay between the germline ends. The CDR3 totals 13 residues. Here the CDR3 reads CASSPLPRETQYF. CDR3 nucleotide sequence: TGTGCCAGCTCACCACTACCGAGGGAGACCCAGTACTTC.

The rearrangement links TRBV6-5 to TRBJ1-6, with D unresolved. V was cut by 6 bases and J by 0 bases, with 9 bases left in between. The CDR3 loop spans 15 amino acids. CDR1 and CDR2 (germline): MNHEY, SVGAGI. This CDR3 is CASRAASSYNSPLHF. The CDR3 DNA reads TGTGCCAGCAGGGCGGCGAGCTCCTATAATTCACCCCTCCACTTT.

The V and J genes are TRBV6-2 or TRBV6-3 and TRBJ2-2; 7 bases map to TRBD1. The V gene's germline CDR1 is MNHEY and CDR2 SVGEGT. This CDR3 has 18 residues. V dropped 1 base and J dropped 10; count of bases not matched to a gene: 18. Here the CDR3 DNA reads TGTGCCAGCAGTTACTGGGAACTGAGACAGGGTTATCTGTTGGAGCTGTTTTTT. Protein product: CASSYWELRQGYLLELFF.

The rearrangement links TRBV3-1 (or the pseudogene TRBV3-2) to TRBJ2-2; TRBD1 agrees at 7 bases. V was clipped by 7 bases and J by 1 base; unmatched bases: 3. CDR1 is LGHDT and CDR2 is YNNKEL in the germline V gene (reference sequence). The CDR3 has 14 residues. The CDR3 coding sequence is TGTGCCAGCAACAGGGGAGAGAACACCGGGGAGCTGTTTTTT. As protein: CASNRGENTGELFF.

This clone is a singleton in its sample. J is TRBJ2-3 and V is TRBV7-3, with a tentative D call TRBD2 (5 bases). Germline lookup yields CDR1 SGHTA and CDR2 FQGTGA. CDR3 size: 17 residues. With 0 bases removed from V and 2 bases from J, the gap between germline ends came to 15 bases. DNA of the CDR3: TGTGCCAGCAGCTTAACTCCCAGCGGCCGCCTCACAGATACGCAGTATTTT. Translation: CASSLTPSGRLTDTQYF.

This clone has a count of ten or more. Distinct nucleotide sequences in the sample also encode this CDR3. The rearrangement links TRBV4-3 to TRBJ2-7; a possible D gene is TRBD1 (5 bases). The germline V gene has CDR1 LGHNA and CDR2 YSLEER. CDR3 length: 13 residues. Trimming removed 0 bases from V and 2 bases from J, with 5 bases in between. The CDR3 DNA reads TGCGCCAGCAGCCAAGACAGGGCCTACGAGCAGTACTTC. Translation: CASSQDRAYEQYF.

This sequence joins TRBV30 and TRBJ1-2; TRBD1 agrees at 11 bases. The CDR3 runs 16 residues. V was clipped by 0 bases and J by 10 bases; unmatched bases: 13. CDR1 and CDR2 (germline): GTSNPN, SVGIG (reference sequence). The DNA for the CDR3 is TGTGCCTGGAGTGTAGGTTTTGGGACAGGGGGGTTCGACTACACCTTC. Protein: CAWSVGFGTGGFDYTF.

This chain connects TRBV19 to TRBJ2-2; D is perhaps TRBD1 (6 bases). The V end lost 3 bases, the J end lost 3 bases, and 11 bases lay between the germline ends. The CDR3 extends over 15 amino acids. CDR1 is LNHDA and CDR2 is SQIVND in the germline V gene (reference sequence). CDR3: CASSIGYRDTGELFF. Written as DNA, the CDR3 is TGTGCCAGTAGTATCGGGTACAGGGACACCGGGGAGCTGTTTTTT.

The chain recombines TRBV3-1 (or the pseudogene TRBV3-2) with TRBJ1-1, with a possible D match to TRBD1 (5 bases). CDR1 LGHDT and CDR2 YNNKEL come from the germline V gene (reference sequence). Trimming took off 3 bases at V and 0 bases at J, with 14 bases between the two ends. CDR3 size: 16 residues. CDR3 sequence: CASSQSPQDMNTEAFF. CDR3 DNA: TGTGCCAGCAGCCAGAGCCCTCAGGACATGAACACTGAAGCTTTCTTT.

The V and J genes are TRBV4-3 and TRBJ1-3; 8 nucleotides align to TRBD1. The germline V gene encodes CDR1 LGHNA and CDR2 YSLEER. The J segment lost 4 bases and the V segment lost 2 bases, leaving 4 bases of the junction unmatched. The CDR3 totals 15 residues. The CDR3 coding sequence is TGCGCCAGCAGCCAATTCAGGGGGCAAGGAAACACCATATATTTT. It codes for CASSQFRGQGNTIYF.

This chain uses TRBV27 with TRBJ2-2; 9 nucleotides line up with TRBD2. The CDR3 is 18 amino acids. Losses at the gene ends were 5 bases for V and 3 bases for J; bases not matched to a gene: 13. Germline lookup yields CDR1 MNHEY and CDR2 SMNVEV (reference sequence). DNA for the CDR3: TGTGCCAGCAGTACACCTTCTCTAGCGGGAAGTCACACCGGGGAGCTGTTTTTT. Translating gives CASSTPSLAGSHTGELFF.

The chain recombines TRBV3-1 (or the pseudogene TRBV3-2) with TRBJ1-5, with D perhaps TRBD1 (5 bases). V was trimmed by 0 bases and J by 5 bases, leaving 11 bases between them. This CDR3 comprises 15 residues. CDR1 and CDR2 (germline): LGHDT, YNNKEL (reference sequence). CDR3 sequence reads: CASSQDGAPDQPQHF. In DNA, the CDR3 is TGTGCCAGCAGCCAAGATGGGGCACCAGATCAGCCCCAGCATTTT.

The genes are TRBV7-2 and TRBJ1-6, with a possible D match to TRBD1 (6 bases). Looked up from germline, CDR1 is SGHTA and CDR2 is FQGNSA. There are 15 residues in the CDR3. V was cut by 5 bases and J by 6 bases, with 14 bases left in between. DNA for the CDR3: TGTGCCAGCAGCCCCTCCGGGACAACTAATTCACCCCTCCACTTT. It encodes CASSPSGTTNSPLHF.

This chain connects TRBV5-1 to TRBJ2-3, with 10 nucleotides matching TRBD1. Trimming took 0 bases from V and 6 from J; bases not matched to a gene: 4. The CDR3 has 15 residues. From germline, CDR1 is SGHRS and CDR2 YFSETQ. In DNA form, the CDR3 reads TGCGCCAGCAGCTTGGAGGACAGGGGGATCGATACGCAGTATTTT. This translates into CASSLEDRGIDTQYF.

V is TRBV11-2 and J is TRBJ1-4; a possible D gene is TRBD1 (5 bases). The CDR3 sequence is 14 residues long. Trimming pared 3 bases from V and 8 bases from J, leaving 13 bases between. Germline V gene sequence: CDR1 SGHAT, CDR2 FQNNGV. The DNA of the CDR3 is TGTGCCAGCAGCTTTGCCAGGGTTGGGGAAAAACTGTTTTTT. As protein: CASSFARVGEKLFF. Filled out from reference TRBV11-2 and TRBJ1-4, the complete variable domain reads EAGVAQSPRYKIIEKRQSVAFWCNPISGHATLYWYQQILGQGPKLLIQFQNNGVVDDSQLPKDRFSAERLKGVDSTLKIQPAKLEDSAVYLCASSFARVGEKLFFGSGTQLSVL.

This sequence joins TRBV7-2 and TRBJ1-2, with no clear D. Germline V lookup: CDR1 SGHTA, CDR2 FQGNSA. This CDR3 comprises 12 residues. Trimming cost V 4 bases and J 4 bases, with 7 bases left between them. The CDR3 spells CASSSDIYGYTF. CDR3 in DNA: TGTGCCAGCAGCTCCGACATCTATGGCTACACCTTC.

The chain employs TRBV6-2 or TRBV6-3 and TRBJ2-5; no definite D call. CDR1 is MNHEY, CDR2 SVGEGT, per germline. This CDR3 has 11 residues. Trimming stripped 2 bases from V and 5 bases from J, with 3 bases between. The CDR3 DNA sequence: TGTGCCAGCAGTTACGGCGAGACCCAGTACTTC. It specifies CASSYGETQYF.